Shown below are 22 T cell receptor beta chains from a single sample sequenced in a study of technical replicates of blood from several donors. This table comes from immunoSEQ multiplex PCR, and its TCRdb copy is limited to in-frame clones, with some not included. The sample yields 85,000 to 100,000 clones, approximately 96% seen once. The sequenced sample consisted of T cells isolated from PBMCs. All receptors come from a human donor in good health.

The chain employs TRBV28 and TRBJ2-4, with TRBD1 matching 9 bases. The CDR3 totals 15 residues. From germline, CDR1 is MDHEN and CDR2 SYDVKM. Trimming at V came to 6 bases and at J to 8 bases, leaving 11 bases not matched to a gene. CDR3 region: CASSPPRDRVDIQYF. The CDR3 nucleotides are TGTGCCAGCAGCCCCCCCCGGGACAGGGTAGACATTCAGTACTTC. The full variable domain, completed using reference TRBV28 and TRBJ2-4, is DVKVTQSSRYLVKRTGEKVFLECVQDMDHENMFWYRQDPGLGLRLIYFSYDVKMKEKGDIPEGYSVSREKKERFSLILESASTNQTSMYLCASSPPRDRVDIQYFGAGTRLSVL.

V is TRBV5-7 and J is TRBJ1-4; 9 nucleotides match TRBD1. TRBV5-7 is reported as an ORF; its role is uncertain. The CDR3 is made up of 14 amino acids. The V gene end was trimmed by 0 bases and the J gene end by 6 bases; junction bases not matched to a gene: 0. CDR3 sequence: CASSLDRGHEKLFF. The CDR3 DNA reads as TGTGCCAGCAGCTTGGACAGGGGGCATGAAAAACTGTTTTTT.

V gene TRBV30 combines with J gene TRBJ2-2; no firm D call. The CDR3 is 12 residues long. Germline assignment: CDR1 GTSNPN and CDR2 SVGIG (reference sequence). Trimming removed 4 bases from V and 3 bases from J, with 6 bases in between. The CDR3 DNA is TGTGCCTGGAACCAGGACACCGGGGAGCTGTTTTTT. It is translated as CAWNQDTGELFF.

The CDR3 is CASSFEQGPHSPLHF. CDR3 coding DNA: TGTGCCAGCAGCTTCGAACAGGGGCCCCATTCACCCCTCCACTTT. This chain links TRBV11-3 with TRBJ1-6; 7 nucleotides align to TRBD1. The germline gives CDR1 SGHNT, CDR2 YENEEA. CDR3 size: 15 residues. The ends lost 3 bases at V and 8 bases at J; junction bases unmatched: 7.

CDR3 nucleotide sequence: TGTGCCAGCAGTGTGGGACAGGGGGCTACCTACGAGCAGTACTTC. Translated: CASSVGQGATYEQYF. The gene calls are TRBV6-1 and TRBJ2-7, with 12 bases that match TRBD1. The CDR3 runs to 15 residues. Trimming at V came to 4 bases and at J to 2 bases, leaving 3 bases not matched to a gene. Germline V CDR1 and CDR2: MNHNS, SASEGT.

CDR3 amino acids: CASSSRRGSSYEQYF. The CDR3 coding sequence is TGTGCCAGCAGCTCCCGGCGGGGTAGCTCCTACGAGCAGTACTTC. The V call is TRBV5-6, the J call TRBJ2-7, with D maybe TRBD2 (6 bases). This CDR3 has 15 residues. V was cut by 3 bases and J by 0 bases, with 13 bases left in between. The germline gives CDR1 SGHDT, CDR2 YYEEEE.

This sequence joins TRBV11-3 and TRBJ2-1; D unresolved. Germline loops: CDR1 SGHNT, CDR2 YENEEA. The CDR3 totals 15 residues. The ends were cut back, 3 bases at V and 8 bases at J, with 17 bases in the middle. CDR3 nucleotide sequence: TGTGCCAGCAGCTTTGGAACAGCAGGTTTTTATGAGCAGTTCTTC. It encodes CASSFGTAGFYEQFF.

DNA of the CDR3: TGTGCCAGTAGTATCTCTTCCCCGTTGACTGAGCAGTACTTC. The encoded protein is CASSISSPLTEQYF. The rearrangement joins TRBV19 to TRBJ2-7; D unresolved. The germline V gene encodes CDR1 LNHDA and CDR2 SQIVND (reference sequence). Trimming removed 3 bases from V and 7 bases from J, with 16 bases in between. The CDR3 runs to 14 residues.

The table lists this clone with a few counts. The chain uses TRBV4-1 and TRBJ1-5; D ambiguous. Trimming removed 4 bases from V and 1 base from J, with 8 bases in between. The germline CDR1 and CDR2 sequences are MGHRA and YSYEKL. This CDR3 has 14 amino acids. This chain's CDR3 is CASSLLRSNQPQHF. In nucleotides, the CDR3 is TGCGCCAGCAGCCTTCTACGGAGCAATCAGCCCCAGCATTTT.

The gene calls are TRBV19 and TRBJ2-7; 8 bases line up with TRBD2. The V gene's germline CDR1 is LNHDA and CDR2 SQIVND (reference sequence). Germline trimming cut 4 bases from V and 0 bases from J; bases unmatched to any gene: 5. The CDR3 runs to 15 residues. The CDR3 region is CASSRTSTSSYEQYF. CDR3 bases: TGTGCCAGTAGTAGGACTAGCACGAGCTCCTACGAGCAGTACTTC.

Worth noting for this clone: The identical CDR3 is also encoded by other nucleotide sequences in the sample. The chain carries TRBV5-1 and TRBJ2-7; 11 bases match TRBD2. This CDR3 region has 16 residues. After removal of 3 bases from V and 7 bases from J, the junction contained 12 bases not matched to a gene. Looked up from germline, CDR1 is SGHRS and CDR2 is YFSETQ. The CDR3 bases are TGCGCCAGCAGCTACCAAACTAGCGGGAGTCGGCGGGAGCAGTACTTC. As protein: CASSYQTSGSRREQYF.

This clone was recorded only once. The V and J genes are TRBV29-1 and TRBJ2-3; 10 nucleotides align to TRBD2. This CDR3 has 14 amino acids. The junction had 2 bases not matched to a gene; V was cut back by 3 bases and J by 2 bases. Looked up from germline, CDR1 is SQVTM and CDR2 is ANQGSEA. The CDR3 sequence is CSVDLAGATDTQYF. The DNA of the CDR3 is TGCAGCGTTGACCTAGCGGGAGCCACAGATACGCAGTATTTT.

The sample holds one count of this clone. The V call is TRBV6-5, the J call TRBJ2-3, with a weak D call TRBD2 (6 bases). The germline V and J ends were trimmed by 4 bases and 3 bases, with 17 bases remaining between them. From germline, CDR1 is MNHEY and CDR2 SVGAGI. This CDR3 region has 16 residues. DNA for the CDR3: TGTGCCAGCAGTTCTATTATCGCGGGGTTTACAGATACGCAGTATTTT. Translation: CASSSIIAGFTDTQYF.

The chain uses TRBV19 and TRBJ2-3, with TRBD2 matching 7 bases. V was pared by 3 bases and J by 4 bases, with 10 bases of the junction left unmatched. The CDR3 runs 16 residues. Germline V lookup: CDR1 LNHDA, CDR2 SQIVND (reference sequence). CDR3 in DNA: TGTGCCAGTAGTATGGGCGGGAGTAGGCGGGCAGATACGCAGTATTTT. It specifies CASSMGGSRRADTQYF.

This clone was picked up one time. This chain uses TRBV7-9 with TRBJ2-2; the D is unclear. CDR1 is SEHNR and CDR2 is FQNEAQ in the germline V gene (reference sequence). The CDR3 totals 15 residues. V was trimmed by 5 bases and J by 1 base, leaving 11 bases between them. CDR3 residues: CASSPHRKNTGELFF. The CDR3 region has the DNA TGTGCCAGCAGCCCCCACAGAAAGAACACCGGGGAGCTGTTTTTT.

V and J are TRBV9 and TRBJ1-2; TRBD1 agrees at 7 bases. The germline V gene encodes CDR1 SGDLS and CDR2 YYNGEE. The CDR3 sequence is 13 residues long. V lost 3 bases and J lost 4; bases outside the gene matches: 3. The CDR3 nucleotides read TGTGCCAGCAGCGGGGCAGGGGGCTATGGCTACACCTTC. Residues: CASSGAGGYGYTF.

The rearrangement joins TRBV10-3 to TRBJ2-7; maybe TRBD2 (5 bases). The CDR3 consists of 12 residues. Trimming left V 2 bases short and J 7 bases short, with 9 bases between. Germline assignment: CDR1 ENHRY and CDR2 SYGVKD. This chain's CDR3 is CAISEPEREQYF. In DNA form, the CDR3 reads TGTGCCATCAGTGAGCCCGAGCGGGAGCAGTACTTC.

J is TRBJ2-6 and V is TRBV5-1, with 11 bases that match TRBD1. The junction had 17 bases not matched to a gene; V was cut back by 6 bases and J by 0 bases. Germline CDR1 SGHRS, CDR2 YFSETQ. The CDR3 length is 21 residues. CDR3 DNA sequence: TGCGCCAGCACTTCTAACCTCGCCCGGACAGGGGGCCTCTCTGGGGCCAACGTCCTGACTTTC. Its translation is CASTSNLARTGGLSGANVLTF.

The CDR3 is CASGSPGQGKVTF. In DNA form, the CDR3 reads TGTGCTAGTGGTTCCCCCGGACAGGGTAAGGTTACCTTC. V gene TRBV12-5 combines with J gene TRBJ1-2; TRBD1 aligns across 8 bases. The germline V gene has CDR1 LGHNT and CDR2 FRNRAP. The CDR3 sequence is 13 residues long. V lost 4 bases to trimming and J lost 14 bases; unmatched junction nucleotides: 12.

V usage is TRBV7-3 and J usage is TRBJ2-7, with 7 bases matching TRBD1. The CDR3 runs 16 residues. Unmatched junction bases numbered 12, after V lost 2 bases and J lost 5 bases. Germline V CDR1 and CDR2: SGHTA, FQGTGA. CDR3 in amino acids: CASSLFPTDRVHEQYF. For the CDR3, the DNA is TGTGCCAGCAGCTTATTCCCCACCGACAGGGTCCACGAGCAGTACTTC.

The CDR3: CASTLHGSGSDEQFF. The DNA for the CDR3 is TGTGCCAGTACCCTACATGGGTCGGGGTCCGATGAGCAGTTCTTC. The V call is TRBV19, the J call TRBJ2-1; perhaps TRBD2 as D (5 bases). CDR1 LNHDA and CDR2 SQIVND come from the germline V gene (reference sequence). CDR3 size: 15 residues. V was clipped by 7 bases and J by 8 bases, with 21 bases between them.

V usage is TRBV13 and J usage is TRBJ1-1, with D perhaps matching TRBD1 (5 bases). The V gene lost 4 bases and the J gene lost 0 bases, with 18 bases spanning the gap. From germline, CDR1 is PRHDT and CDR2 FYEKMQ (reference sequence). This CDR3 region has 17 residues. CDR3 sequence: CASSWESGGKLNTEAFF. The CDR3 nucleotides read TGTGCCAGCAGCTGGGAATCGGGGGGGAAGTTGAACACTGAAGCTTTCTTT.